The T cell receptor (beta chain) under discussion was sequenced for a study of radiotherapy plus CTLA-4 blockade in lung cancer. Study observations and caveats: Once radiotherapy plus ipilimumab had been given, TCR clones derived from tumor expanded in blood.

About this clone itself: Its antigen remains unidentified.

This CDR3 spans 14 amino acids. Germline trimming cut 7 bases from V and 2 bases from J; bases unmatched to any gene: 5. Clones were sequenced by immunoSEQ multiplex PCR, and TCRdb holds only the in-frame ones, with some missing. The data hold approximately 50,000 clones, with 73% observed a single time. This material consisted of peripheral blood, taken from a patient treated with radiotherapy plus ipilimumab. The chain uses TRBV5-3 and TRBJ2-3; 9 positions agree with TRBD2. TRBV5-3 is assigned to the ORF class and has an uncertain function. The sequence derives from a human donor with non-small cell lung cancer who had a complete response to radiotherapy plus ipilimumab. The CDR3 DNA reads as TGTGCCAGATGGCTAGCGGGGATCACAGATACGCAGTATTTT. It yields the protein CARWLAGITDTQYF.